The entry below describes one T cell receptor (beta chain). This sample stems from a study of blood T cell repertoires in COVID-19. The overall study: Whether acute or convalescent, the COVID-19 samples came from the United States, Italy and Spain.

In the original processing: Reference gene primers were amplified, and this amplification served to estimate nucleated cell counts. Clones were sequenced by immunoSEQ multiplex PCR, and TCRdb holds only the in-frame ones, with some missing. D and trimming come from the DNA, and the V and J calls and clone size come from that table. The sample shows about 140,000 clones, about four fifths of them seen only once. There are 15 residues in the CDR3. The ends lost 4 bases at V and 9 bases at J; junction bases unmatched: 9. Germline V CDR1 and CDR2: LGHDT, YNNKEL (reference sequence). This sequence joins TRBV3-1 (or the pseudogene TRBV3-2) and TRBJ1-6; 7 nucleotides align to TRBD1. Specimen: peripheral blood. The TCR comes from a human donor in a cohort sampled during active COVID-19. The CDR3 nucleotides read TGTGCCAGCAGCCCAATCGGACAGGTGGGTTCACCCCTCCACTTT. Translated, it gives CASSPIGQVGSPLHF.